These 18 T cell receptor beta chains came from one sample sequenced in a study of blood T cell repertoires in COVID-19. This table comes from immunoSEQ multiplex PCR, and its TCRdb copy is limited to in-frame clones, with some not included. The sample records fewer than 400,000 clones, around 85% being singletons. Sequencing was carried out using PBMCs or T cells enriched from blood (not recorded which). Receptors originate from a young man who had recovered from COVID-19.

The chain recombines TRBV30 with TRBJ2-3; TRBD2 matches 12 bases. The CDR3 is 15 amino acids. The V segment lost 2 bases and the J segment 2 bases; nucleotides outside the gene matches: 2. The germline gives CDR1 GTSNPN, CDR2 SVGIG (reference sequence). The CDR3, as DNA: TGTGCCTGGAGTCGACTAGCGGGGGCCACAGATACGCAGTATTTT. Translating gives CAWSRLAGATDTQYF. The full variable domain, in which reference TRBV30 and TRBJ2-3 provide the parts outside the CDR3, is SQTIHQWPATLVQPVGSPLSLECTVEGTSNPNLYWYRQAAGRGLQLLFYSVGIGQISSEVPQNLSASRPQDRQFILSSKKLLLSDSGFYLCAWSRLAGATDTQYFGPGTRLTVL.

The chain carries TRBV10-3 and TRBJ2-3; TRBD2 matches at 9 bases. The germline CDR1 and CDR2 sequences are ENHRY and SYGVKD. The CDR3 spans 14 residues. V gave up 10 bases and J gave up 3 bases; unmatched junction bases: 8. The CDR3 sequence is CATRERGVTDTQYF. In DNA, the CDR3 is TGTGCCACCAGGGAGCGGGGGGTGACAGATACGCAGTATTTT.

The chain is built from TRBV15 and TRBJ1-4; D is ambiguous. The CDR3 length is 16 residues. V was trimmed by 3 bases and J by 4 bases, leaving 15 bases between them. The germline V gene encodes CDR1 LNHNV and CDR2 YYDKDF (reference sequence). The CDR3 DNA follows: TGTGCCACCAGCAGGGTGACCGGGAGTTATAATGAAAAACTGTTTTTT. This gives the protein CATSRVTGSYNEKLFF. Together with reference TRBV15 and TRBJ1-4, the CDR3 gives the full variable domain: DAMVIQNPRYQVTQFGKPVTLSCSQTLNHNVMYWYQQKSSQAPKLLFHYYDKDFNNEADTPDNFQSRRPNTSFCFLDIRSPGLGDTAMYLCATSRVTGSYNEKLFFGSGTQLSVL.

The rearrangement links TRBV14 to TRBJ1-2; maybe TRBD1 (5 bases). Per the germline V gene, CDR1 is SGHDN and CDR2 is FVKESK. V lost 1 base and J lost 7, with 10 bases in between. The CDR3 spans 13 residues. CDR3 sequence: CASSQVSQGGYTF. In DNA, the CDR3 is TGTGCCAGCAGCCAAGTATCGCAGGGTGGCTACACCTTC.

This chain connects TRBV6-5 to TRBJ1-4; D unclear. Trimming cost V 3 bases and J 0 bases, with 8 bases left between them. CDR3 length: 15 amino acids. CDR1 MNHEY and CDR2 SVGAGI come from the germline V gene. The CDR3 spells CASSYVGATNEKLFF. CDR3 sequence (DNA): TGTGCCAGCAGTTATGTGGGAGCAACTAATGAAAAACTGTTTTTT.

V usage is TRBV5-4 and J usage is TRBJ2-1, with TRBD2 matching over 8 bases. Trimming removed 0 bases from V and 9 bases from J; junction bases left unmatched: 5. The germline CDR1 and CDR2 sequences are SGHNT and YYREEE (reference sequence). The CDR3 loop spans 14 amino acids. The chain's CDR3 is CASSLGIAGSEQFF. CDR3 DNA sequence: TGTGCCAGCAGCTTGGGAATAGCGGGGTCTGAGCAGTTCTTC.

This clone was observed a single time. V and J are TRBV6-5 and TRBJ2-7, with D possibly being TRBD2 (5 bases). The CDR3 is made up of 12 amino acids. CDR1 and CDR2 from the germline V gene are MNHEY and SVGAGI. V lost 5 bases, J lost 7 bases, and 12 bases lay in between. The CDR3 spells CASSQPTGEQYF. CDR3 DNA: TGTGCCAGCAGTCAACCCACGGGGGAGCAGTACTTC.

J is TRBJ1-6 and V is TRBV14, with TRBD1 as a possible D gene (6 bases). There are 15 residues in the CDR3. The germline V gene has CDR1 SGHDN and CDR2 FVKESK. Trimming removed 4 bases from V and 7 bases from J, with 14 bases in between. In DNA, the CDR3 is TGTGCCAGCAGCCCGTCCACGGACAGAAATTCACCCCTCCACTTT. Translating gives CASSPSTDRNSPLHF.

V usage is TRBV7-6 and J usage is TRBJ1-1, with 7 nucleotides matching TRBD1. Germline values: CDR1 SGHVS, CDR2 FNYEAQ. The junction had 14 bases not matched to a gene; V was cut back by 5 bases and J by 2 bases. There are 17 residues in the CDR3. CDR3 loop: CASSPRPPDRKNTEAFF. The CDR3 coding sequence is TGTGCCAGCAGCCCTCGCCCGCCGGACAGGAAAAACACTGAAGCTTTCTTT.

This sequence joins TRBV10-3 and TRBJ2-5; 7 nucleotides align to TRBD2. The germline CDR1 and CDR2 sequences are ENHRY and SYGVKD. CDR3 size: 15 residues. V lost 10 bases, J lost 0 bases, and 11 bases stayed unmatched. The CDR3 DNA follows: TGTGCCACCTCACGAGGGCGGGGGAACCAAGAGACCCAGTACTTC. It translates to CATSRGRGNQETQYF.

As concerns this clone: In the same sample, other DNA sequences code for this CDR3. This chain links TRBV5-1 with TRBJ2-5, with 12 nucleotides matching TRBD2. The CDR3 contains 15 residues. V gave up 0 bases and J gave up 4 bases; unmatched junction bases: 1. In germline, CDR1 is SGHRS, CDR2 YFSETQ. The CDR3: CASSLETSGGETQYF. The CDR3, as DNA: TGCGCCAGCAGCTTGGAGACTAGCGGGGGAGAGACCCAGTACTTC.

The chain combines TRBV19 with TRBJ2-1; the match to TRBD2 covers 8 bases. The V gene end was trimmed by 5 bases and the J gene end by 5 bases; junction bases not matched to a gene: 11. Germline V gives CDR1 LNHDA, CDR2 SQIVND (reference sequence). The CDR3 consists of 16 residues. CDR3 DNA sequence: TGTGCCAGTAGTCCCAGACCCGGGACTAGTAACAATGAGCAGTTCTTC. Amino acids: CASSPRPGTSNNEQFF.

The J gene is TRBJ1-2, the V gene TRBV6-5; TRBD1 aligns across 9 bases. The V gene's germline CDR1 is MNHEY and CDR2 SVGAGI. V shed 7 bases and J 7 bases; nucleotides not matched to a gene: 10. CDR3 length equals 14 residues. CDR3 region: CASTFSDRGIGYTF. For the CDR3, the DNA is TGTGCCAGCACATTCTCGGACAGGGGAATTGGCTACACCTTC.

CDR3 sequence reads: CASSWGTPQDSYEQYF. In DNA form, the CDR3 reads TGCGCCAGCAGCTGGGGGACTCCTCAAGACTCCTACGAGCAGTACTTC. V and J are TRBV5-1 and TRBJ2-7; possibly TRBD2 for D (6 bases). The germline V and J ends were trimmed by 3 bases and 0 bases, with 16 bases remaining between them. The germline gives CDR1 SGHRS, CDR2 YFSETQ. This CDR3 is 16 amino acids long.

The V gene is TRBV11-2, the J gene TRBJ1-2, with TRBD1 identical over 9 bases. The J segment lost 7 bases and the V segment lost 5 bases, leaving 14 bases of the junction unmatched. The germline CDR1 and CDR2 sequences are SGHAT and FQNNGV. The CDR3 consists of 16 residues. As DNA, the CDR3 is TGTGCCAGCAGCCCGAACAGGGGGCCTTACTGGGGTGGCTACACCTTC. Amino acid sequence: CASSPNRGPYWGGYTF.

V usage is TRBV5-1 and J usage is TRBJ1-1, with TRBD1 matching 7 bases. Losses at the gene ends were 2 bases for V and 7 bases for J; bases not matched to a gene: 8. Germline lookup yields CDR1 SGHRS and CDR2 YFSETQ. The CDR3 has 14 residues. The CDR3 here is CASSFIGGVVEAFF. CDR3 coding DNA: TGCGCCAGCAGCTTTATAGGGGGCGTTGTTGAAGCTTTCTTT.

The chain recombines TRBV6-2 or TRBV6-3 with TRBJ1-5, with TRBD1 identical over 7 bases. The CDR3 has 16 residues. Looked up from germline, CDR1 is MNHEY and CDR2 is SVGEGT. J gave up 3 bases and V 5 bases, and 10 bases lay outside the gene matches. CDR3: CASSRQGIGANQPQHF. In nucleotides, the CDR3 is TGTGCCAGCAGTAGACAGGGAATTGGGGCCAATCAGCCCCAGCATTTT.

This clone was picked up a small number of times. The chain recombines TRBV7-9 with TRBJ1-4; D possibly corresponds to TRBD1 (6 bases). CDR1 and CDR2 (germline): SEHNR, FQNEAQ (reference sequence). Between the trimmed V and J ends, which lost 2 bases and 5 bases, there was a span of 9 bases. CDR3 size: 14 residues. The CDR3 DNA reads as TGTGCCAGCAGCTTACGTAGGGGGAATGAAAAACTGTTTTTT. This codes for CASSLRRGNEKLFF.